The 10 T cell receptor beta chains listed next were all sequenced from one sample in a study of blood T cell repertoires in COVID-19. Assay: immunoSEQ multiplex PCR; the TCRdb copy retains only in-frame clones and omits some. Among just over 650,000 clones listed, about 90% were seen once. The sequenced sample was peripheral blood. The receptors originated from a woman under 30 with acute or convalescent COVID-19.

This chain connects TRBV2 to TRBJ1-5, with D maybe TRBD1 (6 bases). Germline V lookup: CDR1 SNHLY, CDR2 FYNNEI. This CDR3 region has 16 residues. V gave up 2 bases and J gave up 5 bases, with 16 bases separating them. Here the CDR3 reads CASSEITRGAHQPQHF. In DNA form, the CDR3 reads TGTGCCAGCAGTGAAATTACCAGGGGAGCTCATCAGCCCCAGCATTTT.

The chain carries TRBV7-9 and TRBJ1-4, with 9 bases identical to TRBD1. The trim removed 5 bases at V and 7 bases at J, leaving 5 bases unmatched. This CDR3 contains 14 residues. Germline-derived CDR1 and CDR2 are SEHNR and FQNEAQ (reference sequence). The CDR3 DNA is TGTGCCAGCAGCCCGGGACAGGGTGGTGAAAAACTGTTTTTT. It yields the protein CASSPGQGGEKLFF. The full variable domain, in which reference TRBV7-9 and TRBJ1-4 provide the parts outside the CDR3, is DTGVSQNPRHKITKRGQNVTFRCDPISEHNRLYWYRQTLGQGPEFLTYFQNEAQLEKSRLLSDRFSAERPKGSFSTLEIQRTEQGDSAMYLCASSPGQGGEKLFFGSGTQLSVL.

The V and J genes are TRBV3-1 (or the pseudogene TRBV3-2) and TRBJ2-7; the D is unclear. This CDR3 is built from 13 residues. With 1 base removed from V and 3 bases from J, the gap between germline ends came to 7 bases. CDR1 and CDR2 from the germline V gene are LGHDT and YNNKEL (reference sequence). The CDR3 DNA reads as TGTGCCAGCAGCCAAGGTCCCCGCTACGAGCAGTACTTC. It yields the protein CASSQGPRYEQYF.

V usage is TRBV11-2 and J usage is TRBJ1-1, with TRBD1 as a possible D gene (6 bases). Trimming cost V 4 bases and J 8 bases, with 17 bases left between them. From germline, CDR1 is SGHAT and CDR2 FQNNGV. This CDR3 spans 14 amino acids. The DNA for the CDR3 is TGTGCCAGCAGCTCCCTCAGACAGGCTGGGGAAGCTTTCTTT. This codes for CASSSLRQAGEAFF.

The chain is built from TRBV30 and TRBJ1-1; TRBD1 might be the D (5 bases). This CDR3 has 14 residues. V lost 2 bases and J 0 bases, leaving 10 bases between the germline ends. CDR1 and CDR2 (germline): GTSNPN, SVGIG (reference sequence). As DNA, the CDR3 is TGTGCCTGGAGTTATGGGGGGGTGAACACTGAAGCTTTCTTT. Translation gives CAWSYGGVNTEAFF.

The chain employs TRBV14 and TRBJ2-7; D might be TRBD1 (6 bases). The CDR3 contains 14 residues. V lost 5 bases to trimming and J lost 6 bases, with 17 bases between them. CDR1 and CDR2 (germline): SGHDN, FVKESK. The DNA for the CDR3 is TGTGCCAGCAGCGTCCGGGACATCGAGGGCGAGCAGTACTTC. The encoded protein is CASSVRDIEGEQYF.

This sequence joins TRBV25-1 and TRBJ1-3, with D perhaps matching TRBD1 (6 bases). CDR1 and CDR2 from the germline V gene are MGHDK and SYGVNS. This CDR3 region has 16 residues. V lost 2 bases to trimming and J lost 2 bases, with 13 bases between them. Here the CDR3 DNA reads TGTGCCAGCAGTGAACCCCAGGGGTATACTGGAAACACCATATATTTT. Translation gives CASSEPQGYTGNTIYF.

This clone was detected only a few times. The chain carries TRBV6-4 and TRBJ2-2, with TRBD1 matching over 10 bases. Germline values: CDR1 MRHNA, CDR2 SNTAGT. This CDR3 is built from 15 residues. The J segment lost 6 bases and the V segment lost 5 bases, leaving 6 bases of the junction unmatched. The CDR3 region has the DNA TGTGCCAGCAGTCGGGGACAGGGGAGTGCCGGGGAGCTGTTTTTT. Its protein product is CASSRGQGSAGELFF.

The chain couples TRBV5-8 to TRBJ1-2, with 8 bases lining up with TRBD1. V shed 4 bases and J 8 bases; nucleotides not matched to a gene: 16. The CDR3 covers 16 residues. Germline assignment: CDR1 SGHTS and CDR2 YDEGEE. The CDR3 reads CASSITETGDGDGYTF. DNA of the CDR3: TGTGCCAGCAGCATAACCGAGACAGGGGATGGAGACGGCTACACCTTC.

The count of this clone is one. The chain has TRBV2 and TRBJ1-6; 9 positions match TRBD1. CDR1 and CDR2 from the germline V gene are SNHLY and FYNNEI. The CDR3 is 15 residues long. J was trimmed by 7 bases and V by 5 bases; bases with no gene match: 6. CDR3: CASSSGTGSNSPLHF. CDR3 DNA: TGTGCCAGCAGTTCCGGGACAGGGTCGAATTCACCCCTCCACTTT.